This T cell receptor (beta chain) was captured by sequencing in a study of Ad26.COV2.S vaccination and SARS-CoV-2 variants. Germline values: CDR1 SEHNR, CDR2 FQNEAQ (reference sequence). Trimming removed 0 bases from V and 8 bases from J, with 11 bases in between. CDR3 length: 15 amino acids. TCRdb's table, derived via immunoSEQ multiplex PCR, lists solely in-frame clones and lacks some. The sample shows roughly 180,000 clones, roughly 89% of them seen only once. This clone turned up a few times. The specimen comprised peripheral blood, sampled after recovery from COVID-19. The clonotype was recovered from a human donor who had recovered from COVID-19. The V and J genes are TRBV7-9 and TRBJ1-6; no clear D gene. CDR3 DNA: TGTGCCAGCAGCTTAGCAGGGCGGGCCGATTCACCCCTCCACTTT. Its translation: CASSLAGRADSPLHF. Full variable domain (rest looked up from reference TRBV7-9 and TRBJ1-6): DTGVSQNPRHKITKRGQNVTFRCDPISEHNRLYWYRQTLGQGPEFLTYFQNEAQLEKSRLLSDRFSAERPKGSFSTLEIQRTEQGDSAMYLCASSLAGRADSPLHFGNGTRLTVT.